This entry is about one TCR beta chain. There are 14 residues in the CDR3. From germline, CDR1 is SGHDN and CDR2 FVKESK. Trimming removed 2 bases at V and 6 bases at J, with 11 bases between. The entry originates in a study of blood T cell repertoires in COVID-19. Study overall: Sites across the United States, Italy and Spain contributed samples from acute and convalescent COVID-19. T cells, B-cell-depleted T cells, or PBMCs supplied cDNA or gDNA.

Generated by immunoSEQ multiplex PCR, the TCRdb table keeps only in-frame clones and is missing some. Of roughly 190,000 clones detected, around 85% appear once; the ten largest clones hold approximately 8%. J is TRBJ2-1 and V is TRBV14; possibly TRBD1 for D (6 bases). The sample consisted of peripheral blood. The sequence derives from a woman aged 60-75 years with acute or convalescent COVID-19. The chain's CDR3 is CASSQHGQLNEQFF. CDR3 DNA: TGTGCCAGCAGCCAACACGGACAGCTCAATGAGCAGTTCTTC.